This T cell receptor beta chain is from a study of Ad26.COV2.S vaccination and SARS-CoV-2 variants. TCRdb's table, derived via immunoSEQ multiplex PCR, lists solely in-frame clones and lacks some. The sample holds 300,000 to 350,000 clones, roughly 90% seen once. The CDR3 length is 12 residues. Germline CDR1 and CDR2: SQVTM and ANQGSEA. V dropped 3 bases and J dropped 8 bases, with 11 bases sitting between them. Treatment defined: over 15 received Ad26.COV2.S at low or high dose, single or two shots; a few received placebo; per-sample allocation not given. Sampling took place 63 days after the first vaccine or placebo injection.

The TCR originated in a person aged 18-60 years who received the Ad26.COV2.S COVID-19 vaccine or a placebo. This sequence joins TRBV29-1 and TRBJ1-3, with no clear D. Sequencing used peripheral blood, obtained in a trial of Ad26.COV2.S vaccine versus placebo. Here the CDR3 reads CSVEYGSDTIYF. The CDR3 DNA follows: TGCAGCGTTGAGTACGGCTCCGACACCATATATTTT. The full variable domain, its missing parts supplied by reference TRBV29-1 and TRBJ1-3, is SAVISQKPSRDICQRGTSLTIQCQVDSQVTMMFWYRQQPGQSLTLIATANQGSEATYESGFVIDKFPISRPNLTFSTLTVSNMSPEDSSIYLCSVEYGSDTIYFGEGSWLTVV.